This TCR beta chain was sequenced during a study of blood T cell repertoires in COVID-19. In the study overall: The United States, Italy and Spain supplied acute and convalescent COVID-19 samples. The cDNA or gDNA used as material had been derived from T cells, B-cell-depleted T cells, or PBMCs.

This clone appeared a few times. Patients at the Seattle site were enrolled during active infection and followed longitudinally. In the original processing: It was from reference gene primer amplification that nucleated cell counts were estimated. TCRdb keeps only in-frame clones here, not all; method: immunoSEQ multiplex PCR. Clonal size and the V and J genes are those of that table, whereas D and trimming came from the DNA. The sample shows 350,000 to 500,000 clones, about 87% of them seen only once. The CDR3 has 12 amino acids. V shed 5 bases and J shed 4 bases, with 7 bases lying between them. The V gene's germline CDR1 is SEHNR and CDR2 FQNEAQ (reference sequence).

Sequencing was done on a sample of peripheral blood. The J gene is TRBJ2-3, the V gene TRBV7-9; no clear D. This clonotype was obtained from a man aged 18 to 29 with COVID-19, enrolled during active disease. The CDR3 nucleotides are TGTGCCAGCAGCCGACTCTCAGATACGCAGTATTTT. Its translation is CASSRLSDTQYF.